These 29 T cell receptor beta chains came from one sample sequenced in a study of PD-1 blockade in classical Hodgkin lymphoma. Time point here: cycle 4 day 1 (C4D1), after 6 weeks of nivolumab. Each patient experienced a relapse that followed autologous stem cell transplantation, and brentuximab vedotin exposure varied. Only in-frame clones appear in the TCRdb table, and some are missing; sequencing was by immunoSEQ multiplex PCR. The sample has tens of thousands of clones; about 90% are singletons. The source material was peripheral blood mononuclear cells (PBMCs), sampled before the fourth cycle of nivolumab. All receptors come from a human donor with classical Hodgkin lymphoma.

The CDR3 region is CSVAGLGDPTDTQYF. CDR3 nucleotide sequence: TGCAGCGTTGCCGGGCTAGGCGACCCCACAGATACGCAGTATTTT. This chain uses TRBV29-1 with TRBJ2-3; D ambiguous. The germline CDR1 and CDR2 sequences are SQVTM and ANQGSEA. This CDR3 comprises 15 residues. Trimming took 4 bases from V and 2 from J, leaving 16 bases between them.

As DNA, the CDR3 is TGTGCCAGCAGCCGGGACAGGGGCTACGAGCAGTACTTC. Translated: CASSRDRGYEQYF. The chain has TRBV7-9 and TRBJ2-7; 10 nucleotides line up with TRBD1. The CDR3 loop spans 13 amino acids. Germline CDR1 SEHNR, CDR2 FQNEAQ (reference sequence). V lost 5 bases to trimming and J lost 3 bases; unmatched junction nucleotides: 1.

This chain's CDR3 is CASSLKGVGGELFF. For the CDR3, the DNA is TGTGCCAGCAGTTTAAAGGGCGTCGGCGGGGAGCTGTTTTTT. This chain uses TRBV27 with TRBJ2-2, with D unresolved. Germline CDR1 and CDR2: MNHEY and SMNVEV (reference sequence). The V and J ends lost 2 bases and 7 bases respectively, with 11 bases between them. This CDR3 comprises 14 residues.

This CDR3 reads CASSLGPSLGNTIYF. The CDR3 nucleotides read TGTGCCAGCAGCTTGGGACCCAGTTTAGGGAACACCATATATTTT. The rearrangement uses TRBV7-6 and TRBJ1-3; TRBD1 is a possible D gene (5 bases). This CDR3 has 15 amino acids. The V end was cut by 3 bases, the J end by 7 bases, with 16 bases between. Germline CDR1 reads SGHVS; CDR2 reads FNYEAQ.

The chain uses TRBV6-1 and TRBJ2-3; D gene uncertain. V lost 11 bases to trimming and J lost 0 bases, with 15 bases between them. CDR3 length: 14 residues. Per the germline V gene, CDR1 is MNHNS and CDR2 is SASEGT. In DNA, the CDR3 is TGTGCCGCGCGCTGGGGTGACAGCACAGATACGCAGTATTTT. As protein: CAARWGDSTDTQYF.

This rearrangement joins TRBV9 to TRBJ1-2; 8 bases are a match to TRBD1. The ends lost 2 bases at V and 10 bases at J; junction bases unmatched: 10. This CDR3 is built from 14 residues. Germline CDR1 reads SGDLS; CDR2 reads YYNGEE. The CDR3 loop reads CASSVAGTGLLYTF. The CDR3 coding sequence is TGTGCCAGCAGCGTCGCCGGGACAGGTCTTCTCTACACCTTC.

The rearrangement links TRBV7-9 to TRBJ2-5; D ambiguous. Germline CDR1 is SEHNR and CDR2 is FQNEAQ (reference sequence). The CDR3 runs to 13 residues. V was trimmed by 2 bases and J by 5 bases, leaving 9 bases between them. CDR3 amino acids: CASSLFEEETQYF. The CDR3 coding sequence is TGTGCCAGCAGCTTATTCGAGGAGGAGACCCAGTACTTC.

The V call is TRBV6-4, the J call TRBJ2-1, with 10 bases identical to TRBD1. The CDR3 is 15 residues long. The V gene end was trimmed by 5 bases and the J gene end by 6 bases; junction bases not matched to a gene: 7. Germline-derived CDR1 and CDR2 are MRHNA and SNTAGT. In DNA, the CDR3 is TGTGCCAGCAGTAAGACAGGGGGCGCCGGCAATGAGCAGTTCTTC. Protein: CASSKTGGAGNEQFF.

The rearrangement links TRBV27 to TRBJ2-5, with 8 bases aligning to TRBD2. The CDR3 sequence is 15 residues long. J was trimmed by 2 bases and V by 3 bases; bases with no gene match: 5. Germline V lookup: CDR1 MNHEY, CDR2 SMNVEV (reference sequence). The CDR3 DNA follows: TGTGCCAGCAGTTTCTTTGCGGGGGGACAAGAGACCCAGTACTTC. It encodes CASSFFAGGQETQYF.

This clone has just one count. This sequence joins TRBV19 and TRBJ2-2; D call uncertain. V was cut by 8 bases and J by 5 bases, with 18 bases left in between. Germline V gene data show CDR1 as LNHDA and CDR2 as SQIVND (reference sequence). The CDR3 length is 15 residues. CDR3 bases: TGTGCCAGTCATATCTTGAGTGGTGGGACCGGGGAGCTGTTTTTT. It yields the protein CASHILSGGTGELFF.

The chain links TRBV19 to TRBJ1-1, with D hard to call. The CDR3 runs 13 residues. Germline V gives CDR1 LNHDA, CDR2 SQIVND (reference sequence). V lost 3 bases and J 1 base, leaving 6 bases between the germline ends. In DNA, the CDR3 is TGTGCCAGTAGTATCAGAGGGAACACTGAAGCTTTCTTT. Translated: CASSIRGNTEAFF.

The chain is built from TRBV11-2 and TRBJ2-2; D ambiguous. The CDR3 runs 13 residues. Germline V gives CDR1 SGHAT, CDR2 FQNNGV. The V end was cut by 1 base, the J end by 7 bases, with 7 bases between. The CDR3 coding sequence is TGTGCCAGCAGCTTAGGGGCGGTCGGGGAGCTGTTTTTT. Protein: CASSLGAVGELFF.

The chain joins TRBV27 to TRBJ1-6; D perhaps matches TRBD1 (5 bases). The length of the CDR3 is 16 residues. CDR1 MNHEY and CDR2 SMNVEV come from the germline V gene (reference sequence). Trimming pared 8 bases from V and 4 bases from J, leaving 18 bases between. The CDR3 DNA reads as TGTGCCAGCGGTCCCTTCTACAGGACTTATAATTCACCCCTCCACTTT. Its translation: CASGPFYRTYNSPLHF.

The chain links TRBV30 to TRBJ1-4; TRBD1 agrees at 7 bases. This CDR3 has 12 amino acids. J was trimmed by 10 bases and V by 5 bases; bases with no gene match: 7. The germline gives CDR1 GTSNPN, CDR2 SVGIG (reference sequence). The CDR3 nucleotides read TGTGCCTGGGAGGCAGGGGGTGTAAAACTGTTTTTT. Amino acid sequence: CAWEAGGVKLFF. Using reference TRBV30 and TRBJ1-4 for the parts outside the CDR3, the full variable domain is SQTIHQWPATLVQPVGSPLSLECTVEGTSNPNLYWYRQAAGRGLQLLFYSVGIGQISSEVPQNLSASRPQDRQFILSSKKLLLSDSGFYLCAWEAGGVKLFFGSGTQLSVL.

This chain connects TRBV19 to TRBJ2-7; perhaps TRBD1 as D (5 bases). V was pared by 5 bases and J by 6 bases, with 20 bases between. The V gene's germline CDR1 is LNHDA and CDR2 SQIVND (reference sequence). The CDR3 contains 15 residues. The CDR3 here is CASSLNLDIRGEQYF. As DNA, the CDR3 is TGTGCCAGTAGTCTTAACCTGGACATACGCGGCGAGCAGTACTTC.

V usage is TRBV30 and J usage is TRBJ2-6; 7 nucleotides agree with TRBD1. The CDR3 is 17 amino acids. Unmatched junction bases numbered 13, after V lost 7 bases and J lost 1 base. Germline CDR1 reads GTSNPN; CDR2 reads SVGIG (reference sequence). DNA for the CDR3: TGTGCCTCCCCAAAGGGGGCTTCGCTGTCTGGGGCCAACGTCCTGACTTTC. This translates into CASPKGASLSGANVLTF.

The chain has TRBV6-6 and TRBJ1-4; no definite D call. CDR1 and CDR2 from the germline V gene are MNHNY and SVGAGI (reference sequence). V was trimmed by 1 base and J by 8 bases, leaving 14 bases between them. The CDR3 sequence is 15 residues long. The CDR3 coding sequence is TGTGCCAGCAGTTACTGGTCTATCAGCGGAGAAAAACTGTTTTTT. Translating it yields CASSYWSISGEKLFF.

The chain has TRBV21-1 and TRBJ2-7. TRBV21-1 is deemed a pseudogene. The CDR3 covers 15 residues. CDR3 nucleotide sequence: TGTGCCAGCAGCCCCCGCACCGGGACGACCTACGAGCAGTACTTC. This sequence encodes CASSPRTGTTYEQYF.

V and J are TRBV6-1 and TRBJ1-3; 8 bases match TRBD1. The junction had 4 bases not matched to a gene; V was cut back by 8 bases and J by 4 bases. Germline CDR1 is MNHNS and CDR2 is SASEGT. CDR3 length: 13 amino acids. The chain's CDR3 is CASGRDRGNTIYF. CDR3 in DNA: TGTGCCAGCGGTAGGGACAGGGGAAACACCATATATTTT.

The genes are TRBV20-1 and TRBJ1-2, with TRBD1 matching over 7 bases. The CDR3 extends over 11 amino acids. The V segment lost 5 bases and the J segment 8 bases; nucleotides outside the gene matches: 5. Per the germline V gene, CDR1 is DFQATT and CDR2 is SNEGSKA (reference sequence). Here the CDR3 reads CSAPNRGGYTF. For the CDR3, the DNA is TGCAGTGCTCCGAACAGGGGCGGCTACACCTTC.

V and J are TRBV4-1 and TRBJ2-7; 9 bases are shared with TRBD1. CDR1 is MGHRA and CDR2 is YSYEKL in the germline V gene. V was clipped by 4 bases and J by 3 bases; unmatched bases: 4. This CDR3 is built from 14 residues. CDR3 sequence (DNA): TGCGCCAGCAGCCTTCAGGGACAGGGCTACGAGCAGTACTTC. Translated, it gives CASSLQGQGYEQYF.

The rearrangement links TRBV23-1 to TRBJ1-1; a possible D gene is TRBD1 (5 bases). TRBV23-1 is assigned to the ORF class and has an uncertain function. Trimming left V 2 bases short and J 2 bases short, with 21 bases between. This CDR3 has 18 residues. CDR3 amino acids: CASSQPVVRGAKNTEAFF. The CDR3 region has the DNA TGCGCCAGCAGTCAACCCGTTGTGCGAGGGGCTAAAAACACTGAAGCTTTCTTT.

This clone has only one observation. The V and J genes are TRBV5-1 and TRBJ2-1; TRBD2 matches 7 bases. With 2 bases clipped from V and 5 bases from J, the junction kept 4 bases outside the gene matches. Germline V lookup: CDR1 SGHRS, CDR2 YFSETQ. The CDR3 spans 14 residues. The CDR3 nucleotides read TGCGCCAGCAGCTTAGGACTAGAAGACAATGAGCAGTTCTTC. Its translation: CASSLGLEDNEQFF.

The table lists this clone with a count of one. This chain joins TRBV5-1 and TRBJ2-3; unclear D gene. The CDR3 consists of 13 residues. V was cut by 7 bases and J by 2 bases, with 11 bases left in between. Germline CDR1 SGHRS, CDR2 YFSETQ. The CDR3 loop reads CASSGTITDTQYF. The CDR3, as DNA: TGCGCCAGCTCGGGCACCATCACAGATACGCAGTATTTT. Supplemented by reference TRBV5-1 and TRBJ2-3, the full variable domain reads KAGVTQTPRYLIKTRGQQVTLSCSPISGHRSVSWYQQTPGQGLQFLFEYFSETQRNKGNFPGRFSGRQFSNSRSEMNVSTLELGDSALYLCASSGTITDTQYFGPGTRLTVL.

The chain is built from TRBV7-2 and TRBJ2-3; no definite D call. Germline CDR1 SGHTA, CDR2 FQGNSA. The V gene lost 2 bases and the J gene lost 2 bases, with 14 bases spanning the gap. CDR3 length equals 16 residues. As DNA, the CDR3 is TGTGCCAGCAGCTTAAACCTGGGCCGGTACACAGATACGCAGTATTTT. Its protein product is CASSLNLGRYTDTQYF.

The chain joins TRBV13 to TRBJ1-5, with D tentatively TRBD1 (5 bases). CDR3 length equals 14 residues. Trimming cost V 2 bases and J 7 bases, with 12 bases left between them. Germline V gene lookup returns CDR1 PRHDT and CDR2 FYEKMQ (reference sequence). CDR3 loop: CASSLRGAGQPQHF. For the CDR3, the DNA is TGTGCCAGCAGCTTACGGGGCGCGGGACAGCCCCAGCATTTT.

The V call is TRBV7-2, the J call TRBJ2-5; D is perhaps TRBD2 (6 bases). This CDR3 comprises 12 residues. Trimming cost V 5 bases and J 7 bases, with 11 bases left between them. The germline V gene encodes CDR1 SGHTA and CDR2 FQGNSA. CDR3 coding DNA: TGTGCCAGCAGCCGGGACTGGCGGACCCAGTACTTC. Translation: CASSRDWRTQYF.

The chain joins TRBV9 to TRBJ1-2, with D perhaps TRBD1 (5 bases). This CDR3 has 12 residues. The V end lost 4 bases, the J end lost 7 bases, and 11 bases lay between the germline ends. Germline CDR1 SGDLS, CDR2 YYNGEE. The CDR3 loop reads CASSPPGVGYTF. CDR3 nucleotides: TGTGCCAGCAGCCCCCCGGGGGTTGGCTACACCTTC.

The chain employs TRBV10-1 and TRBJ1-2; D is ambiguous. There are 13 residues in the CDR3. Germline V CDR1 and CDR2: WNHNN, SYGVQD (reference sequence). Trimming pared 0 bases from V and 2 bases from J, leaving 4 bases between. The CDR3 protein is CASSESWNYGYTF. DNA for the CDR3: TGCGCCAGCAGTGAGTCCTGGAACTATGGCTACACCTTC.